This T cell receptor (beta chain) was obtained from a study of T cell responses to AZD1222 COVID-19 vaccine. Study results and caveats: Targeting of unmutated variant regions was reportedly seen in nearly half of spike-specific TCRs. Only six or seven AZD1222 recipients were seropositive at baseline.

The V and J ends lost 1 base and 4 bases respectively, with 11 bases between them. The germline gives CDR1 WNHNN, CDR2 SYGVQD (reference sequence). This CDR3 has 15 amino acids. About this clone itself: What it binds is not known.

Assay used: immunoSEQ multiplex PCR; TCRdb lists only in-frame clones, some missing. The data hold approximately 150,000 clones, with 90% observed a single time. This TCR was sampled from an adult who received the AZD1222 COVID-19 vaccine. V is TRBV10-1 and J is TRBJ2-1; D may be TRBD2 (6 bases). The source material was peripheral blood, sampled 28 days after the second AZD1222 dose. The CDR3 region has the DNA TGCGCCAGCAGTGAGTTTGCGGGAACTTACAATGAGCAGTTCTTC. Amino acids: CASSEFAGTYNEQFF.